Listed here are 5 T cell receptor beta chains from one sample, sequenced in a study of T cells in Graves' hyperthyroidism and ophthalmopathy (dated by TCRdb to the late 2010s). The method was multiplex PCR. The instrument given in TCRdb is Illumina HiSeq 2000. TCR beta CDR3 regions were amplified from RNA transcripts. The first round of RT-PCR for the TCR CDR3 was performed with the HTBI primer set and the Qiagen OneStep RT-PCR kit. TCRdb reanalyzed the raw reads on its own, using fastp at Q25 for trimming and MiXCR for clone calling, and kept in-frame beta chains. Each entry merges the rows of one CDR3 protein and shows their most common DNA and genes. The sample includes some 570,000 distinct CDR3 sequences, with more than 13% observed a single time. The top ten clonotypes cover around 7% of the sample. The sequencing sample was made of blood. These receptors all stem from a woman between 18 and 29 years old with Graves' ophthalmopathy.

The V and J genes are TRBV12-3 or TRBV12-4 and TRBJ2-7; 9 bases are shared with TRBD1. With V trimmed by 3 bases and J by 7 bases, 7 bases remained unmatched. CDR3 length: 14 amino acids. For the CDR3, the DNA is TGTGCCAGCAGTTTCGGGACAGGGTCAGGGGAGCAGTACTTC. As protein: CASSFGTGSGEQYF.

In this sample, this clonotype turned up once. The chain's CDR3 is CASSAGGVPYEQYF. DNA for the CDR3: TGTGCCAGCAGCGCAGGGGGGGTCCCCTACGAGCAGTACTTC. The chain recombines TRBV9 with TRBJ2-7, with D perhaps matching TRBD1 or TRBD2 (7 bases each). Germline-derived CDR1 and CDR2 are SGDLS and YYNGEE. The V and J ends lost 3 bases and 2 bases respectively, with 12 bases between them. The CDR3 spans 14 residues.

This clonotype was detected only a few times. The rearrangement uses TRBV7-2 and TRBJ1-1; a possible D gene is TRBD1 (6 bases). V was pared by 5 bases and J by 4 bases, with 23 bases between. The CDR3 has 17 amino acids. Germline V gene data show CDR1 as SGHTA and CDR2 as FQGNSA. The CDR3 protein is CASSPGGTQGIGTEAFF. CDR3 sequence (DNA): TGTGCCAGCAGCCCGGGGGGGACACAGGGAATTGGCACTGAAGCTTTCTTT.

The chain employs TRBV4-2 and TRBJ2-3, with 10 bases fitting TRBD2. V was pared by 7 bases and J by 5 bases, with 6 bases of the junction left unmatched. The CDR3 has 14 amino acids. Per germline, CDR1 LGHNA and CDR2 YNFKEQ. The CDR3 DNA reads as TGTGCCAGCACGAGCGGGAGGGCTGGAGATACGCAGTATTTT. Its protein is CASTSGRAGDTQYF.

The V call is TRBV24-1, the J call TRBJ2-7; 8 bases agree with TRBD2. Germline values: CDR1 KGHDR, CDR2 SFDVKD. The CDR3 loop spans 15 amino acids. V was pared by 0 bases and J by 4 bases, with 4 bases of the junction left unmatched. This CDR3 is CATSDLREGRYEQYF. The CDR3 DNA follows: TGTGCCACCAGTGATTTGCGGGAGGGCCGGTACGAGCAGTACTTC.